One sample yielded the 22 T cell receptor beta chains listed below, sequenced in a study of T cells in women clearing cervical HPV infection. Data came from immunoSEQ multiplex PCR; TCRdb stores just in-frame clones and leaves some out. The specimen's table records 45,000 to 55,000 clones. The sample consisted of blood buffy coat. These TCRs come from a woman aged 18-70 years with a cervical HPV16 infection that either progressed to CIN3+ or cleared (not recorded which).

Points on this clone: The read falls 3 residues short of the CDR3 end, and the missing part is taken from the germline J gene. V is TRBV19 and J is TRBJ2-1; TRBD1 aligns across 9 bases. The germline CDR1 and CDR2 sequences are LNHDA and SQIVND (reference sequence). This CDR3 contains 17 residues. Unmatched junction bases numbered 12, after V lost 1 base and J lost 8 bases. The covered CDR3 bases are TGTGCCAGTAGTATAGGATTGTCCGGGACAGGGAGGGATGAG. Translated, it gives CASSIGLSGTGRDE. The complete CDR3 sequence is CASSIGLSGTGRDEQFF.

Comment on this clone: From the germline J gene comes the end of the CDR3, since the read stops 3 residues before it. The chain is built from TRBV2 and TRBJ2-4, with 11 bases fitting TRBD1. The CDR3 runs to 15 residues. Germline loops: CDR1 SNHLY, CDR2 FYNNEI. CDR3 DNA, as far as it was read: TGTGCCAGCAGTGAAAAGGGACAGGGGGGAGAGACT. This sequence encodes CASSEKGQGGET. The full CDR3 reads CASSEKGQGGETQYF.

The part of the CDR3 DNA that was read is TGTGCCAGCAGCTTAGGGGTAACTAGCGGGGGAGAGACC. This encodes CASSLGVTSGGET. The whole CDR3 sequence reads CASSLGVTSGGETQYF. V usage is TRBV7-3 and J usage is TRBJ2-5; TRBD2 matches at 11 bases. The read terminates 3 residues before the CDR3 end, so the remaining end is supplied by the germline J gene. Germline CDR1 and CDR2: SGHTA and FQGTGA. The trim removed 2 bases at V and 4 bases at J, leaving 6 bases unmatched. The CDR3 covers 16 residues. Full variable domain (rest looked up from reference TRBV7-3 and TRBJ2-5): GAGVSQTPSNKVTEKGKYVELRCDPISGHTALYWYRQSLGQGPEFLIYFQGTGAADDSGLPNDRFFAVRPEGSVSTLKIQRTERGDSAVYLCASSLGVTSGGETQYFGPGTRLLVL.

About this clone itself: Read sequence stops 3 residues before the CDR3 end, and the germline J gene provides the missing end. The chain carries TRBV6-1 and TRBJ1-2; a weak D match, TRBD1 (6 bases). CDR1 MNHNS and CDR2 SASEGT come from the germline V gene. CDR3 size: 13 residues. CDR3 DNA, as far as it was read: TGTGCCAGCAGTGGGACAGTCTACAATGAC. Translation gives CASSGTVYND. The CDR3, in full, reads CASSGTVYNDYTF.

Comments on this clone: The read ends 3 residues before the CDR3 terminus; that terminus is restored from the germline J gene. V usage is TRBV12-3 or TRBV12-4 and J usage is TRBJ2-7; no reliable D call. The length of the CDR3 is 14 residues. Trimming took off 1 base at V and 5 bases at J, with 12 bases between the two ends. The CDR3 loop reads CASSLVRLRDEQYF. Partial CDR3 DNA: TGTGCCAGCAGTTTAGTTCGTCTAAGGGACGAG.

Notes on this clone: The read gets to within 3 residues of the CDR3 end, and the germline J gene fills in the rest. The V and J genes are TRBV30 and TRBJ2-7; TRBD1 agrees at 10 bases. In germline, CDR1 is GTSNPN, CDR2 SVGIG (reference sequence). Unmatched junction bases numbered 9, after V lost 4 bases and J lost 3 bases. CDR3 length equals 15 residues. CDR3 DNA, as far as it was read: TGTGCCTGGACCAAAACTGGGACAGGGGTCTACGAG. The encoded protein is CAWTKTGTGVYE. The entire CDR3 protein is CAWTKTGTGVYEQYF. Complete variable domain (other parts from reference TRBV30 and TRBJ2-7): SQTIHQWPATLVQPVGSPLSLECTVEGTSNPNLYWYRQAAGRGLQLLFYSVGIGQISSEVPQNLSASRPQDRQFILSSKKLLLSDSGFYLCAWTKTGTGVYEQYFGPGTRLTVT.

On this clone itself: The CDR3 goes on 3 residues after the read ends, and that part is filled in from the germline J gene. V usage is TRBV19 and J usage is TRBJ1-5; 7 nucleotides agree with TRBD1. The CDR3 has 15 residues. CDR1 and CDR2 (germline): LNHDA, SQIVND (reference sequence). The trim removed 3 bases at V and 4 bases at J, leaving 6 bases unmatched. CDR3 in amino acids: CASSMGAGGNQPQHF. Partial CDR3 DNA: TGTGCCAGTAGTATGGGGGCAGGGGGTAATCAGCCC.

Concerning this clone: The junction shows a germline mismatch at one end, possibly a read error. Read coverage stops 3 residues before the CDR3 terminus; the germline J gene supplies the remainder. The V and J genes are TRBV7-2 and TRBJ2-4; 9 bases align to TRBD1. The CDR3 loop spans 14 amino acids. Germline V gene sequence: CDR1 SGHTA, CDR2 FQGNSA. The CDR3 protein is CASSPPGTGNSQYF. The CDR3 DNA, read in part, is TGTGCCAGCAGCCCACCTGGGACAGGGAACAGT.

Notes on this clone: From the germline J gene comes the end of the CDR3, since the read stops 3 residues before it. The gene calls are TRBV12-3 or TRBV12-4 and TRBJ2-1; tentative D call: TRBD2 (6 bases). Trimming removed 6 bases from V and 6 bases from J, with 18 bases in between. The CDR3 is 15 amino acids. CDR3 DNA (partial): TGTGCCAGCAGGGGAGGTCGATTGGCGGGCAATGAG. This translates into CASRGGRLAGNE. The full CDR3 is CASRGGRLAGNEQFF.

Remarks on this clone: The read falls 3 residues short of the CDR3 end, and the missing part is taken from the germline J gene. This chain joins TRBV4-2 and TRBJ2-3, with TRBD2 identical over 10 bases. CDR1 and CDR2 from the germline V gene are LGHNA and YNFKEQ. The CDR3 sequence is 20 residues long. CDR3 sequence: CASSRRGSGGTIIDQETQYF. The sequenced CDR3 bases are TGTGCCAGCAGCCGGCGGGGTAGCGGGGGGACGATTATAGACCAAGAGACG.

Concerning this clone: The read gets to within 3 residues of the CDR3 end, and the germline J gene fills in the rest. The chain uses TRBV14 and TRBJ1-2; 7 bases line up with TRBD1. The V gene end was trimmed by 4 bases and the J gene end by 1 base; junction bases not matched to a gene: 6. The CDR3 consists of 15 residues. Germline V gene data show CDR1 as SGHDN and CDR2 as FVKESK. The CDR3 is CASSRNRDSNYGYTF. The DNA read from the CDR3 is TGTGCCAGCAGCCGCAACCGGGACAGTAACTATGGC.

Points on this clone: The read halts 3 residues ahead of the CDR3 end, with the missing end drawn from the germline J gene. The V gene is TRBV19, the J gene TRBJ1-2, with TRBD1 as a possible D gene (5 bases). Germline CDR1 LNHDA, CDR2 SQIVND (reference sequence). CDR3 length: 14 amino acids. The CDR3 region is CASSIGVWDYDYTF. CDR3 bases read: TGTGCCAGTAGTATAGGGGTGTGGGACTACGAC.

A remark on this clone: Sequencing ends 3 residues short of the CDR3 end; the germline J gene provides the rest. This sequence joins TRBV12-3 or TRBV12-4 and TRBJ2-3; 14 bases agree with TRBD2. CDR3 length: 15 amino acids. The sequenced part of the CDR3 DNA is TGTGCCAGCAGGCCCGGGACTAGCGGGGGAAAGACG. This codes for CASRPGTSGGKT. From start to end, the CDR3 is CASRPGTSGGKTQYF.

As concerns this clone: Read data end 3 residues before the CDR3 end; the end is taken from the germline J gene. The chain uses TRBV19 and TRBJ1-2, with a possible D match to TRBD1 (6 bases). Germline assignment: CDR1 LNHDA and CDR2 SQIVND (reference sequence). The CDR3 runs to 14 residues. The CDR3 sequence is CASSVTGAKNIYTF. The CDR3 DNA, read in part, is TGTGCCAGTAGTGTGACAGGAGCCAAAAACATC. Combining the CDR3 with reference TRBV19 and TRBJ1-2 gives the whole variable domain DGGITQSPKYLFRKEGQNVTLSCEQNLNHDAMYWYRQDPGQGLRLIYYSQIVNDFQKGDIAEGYSVSREKKESFPLTVTSAQKNPTAFYLCASSVTGAKNIYTFGSGTRLTVV.

To note about this clone: The read ends 3 residues shy of where the CDR3 ends; the end is completed using the germline J gene. The rearrangement uses TRBV20-1 and TRBJ1-4; TRBD1 aligns across 9 bases. This CDR3 is built from 13 residues. Germline values: CDR1 DFQATT, CDR2 SNEGSKA (reference sequence). The V and J ends lost 6 bases and 3 bases, in that order; junction bases with no gene match: 2. The CDR3 reads CSATGGANEKLFF. Incomplete CDR3 DNA: TGCAGTGCGACAGGGGGGGCTAATGAAAAA.

Comments on this clone: One junction end does not reproduce the germline sequence, and a read error may be involved. The read finishes 3 residues shy of the CDR3 end, and the germline J gene is used to complete it. The same CDR3 can be traced to other DNA sequences in this sample. V is TRBV5-1 and J is TRBJ1-3, with TRBD1 identical over 8 bases. From germline, CDR1 is SGHRS and CDR2 YFSETQ. The CDR3 consists of 16 residues. The part of the CDR3 DNA that was read is TGCGCCAGCAGCGCCAATTCAGGGGGCACTGGAAACACG. It codes for CASSANSGGTGNT. The CDR3 in its entirety is CASSANSGGTGNTIYF.

In regard to this clone: Sequencing ends 3 residues short of the CDR3 end; the germline J gene provides the rest. This rearrangement joins TRBV13 to TRBJ2-2; possible D gene TRBD1, 5 bases. The germline gives CDR1 PRHDT, CDR2 FYEKMQ (reference sequence). The CDR3 contains 12 residues. The DNA read from the CDR3 is TGTGCCAGCAGCGACAGAAATTCACCG. Its protein product is CASSDRNSP. The full CDR3 is CASSDRNSPLFF.

The CDR3 bases that were read are TGCGCCAGCAGCTTCGACACCACCTACGAG. Its translation is CASSFDTTYE. The entire CDR3 is CASSFDTTYEQYF. The chain carries TRBV5-1 and TRBJ2-7; D uncertain. From the germline J gene comes the end of the CDR3, since the read stops 3 residues before it. The length of the CDR3 is 13 residues. The V gene lost 2 bases and the J gene lost 2 bases, with 8 bases spanning the gap. Germline CDR1 is SGHRS and CDR2 is YFSETQ. Full variable domain (missing parts from reference TRBV5-1 and TRBJ2-7): KAGVTQTPRYLIKTRGQQVTLSCSPISGHRSVSWYQQTPGQGLQFLFEYFSETQRNKGNFPGRFSGRQFSNSRSEMNVSTLELGDSALYLCASSFDTTYEQYFGPGTRLTVT.

As concerns this clone: The read finishes 3 residues shy of the CDR3 end, and the germline J gene is used to complete it. V and J are TRBV7-8 and TRBJ1-4; 9 positions agree with TRBD1. V lost 5 bases, J lost 4 bases, and 11 bases stayed unmatched. This CDR3 region has 17 residues. Germline CDR1 and CDR2: SGHVS and FQNEAQ. The CDR3 DNA, read in part, is TGTGCCAGCAGCCAAGACCCTCCGGGACAGGGTAATGAAAAA. It translates to CASSQDPPGQGNEK. The full CDR3 is CASSQDPPGQGNEKLFF.

About this clone itself: The CDR3 is cut off 3 residues early in the read; its end comes from the germline J gene. This sample includes further DNA sequences coding for the same CDR3. This chain uses TRBV30 with TRBJ1-3; D gene uncertain. V lost 5 bases and J 0 bases, leaving 8 bases between the germline ends. CDR1 and CDR2 (germline): GTSNPN, SVGIG (reference sequence). The CDR3 consists of 13 residues. The CDR3 reads CAWRRVSGNTIYF. CDR3 DNA (partial): TGTGCCTGGCGGCGGGTCTCTGGAAACACC.

Regarding this clone: Read sequence stops 3 residues before the CDR3 end, and the germline J gene provides the missing end. The chain combines TRBV6-2 or TRBV6-3 with TRBJ2-3; D ambiguous. CDR1 and CDR2 from the germline V gene are MNHEY and SVGEGT. The CDR3 loop spans 14 amino acids. Trimming stripped 0 bases from V and 6 bases from J, with 10 bases between. Incomplete CDR3 DNA: TGTGCCAGCAGTTACTCCTCTCGAGCCGATACG. Encoded protein: CASSYSSRADT. The whole CDR3 protein reads CASSYSSRADTQYF.

Points on this clone: The read falls 3 residues short of the CDR3 end, and the missing part is taken from the germline J gene. V and J are TRBV7-8 and TRBJ1-5; the D gene is possibly TRBD1 (6 bases). This CDR3 region has 14 residues. Germline lookup yields CDR1 SGHVS and CDR2 FQNEAQ. Trimming took off 5 bases at V and 7 bases at J, with 15 bases between the two ends. The sequenced part of the CDR3 DNA is TGTGCCAGCAGCCGTGCACAGGGTGGGCAGCCC. It encodes CASSRAQGGQP. The full CDR3 reads CASSRAQGGQPQHF.